This T cell receptor (beta chain) was recorded in a study of CD8+CD57+ T cells in acquired aplastic anemia. Patients chosen for sequencing had CD8+CD57+ cells that had expanded, as shown by flow cytometry. Per germline, CDR1 KGHDR and CDR2 SFDVKD. Trimming cost V 1 base and J 8 bases, with 10 bases left between them. This CDR3 region has 13 residues. TCR beta VDJ and CDR3 were profiled, and genomic DNA was the template. TCRdb redid the calling of the reads with MiXCR, one entry per CDR3 protein. Of about 260,000 distinct CDR3 sequences listed, 82% are singletons. The TCR comes from a human donor with aplastic anemia. Input material: sorted CD4+, CD8+, or CD8+CD57+ T cells (not recorded which) from PBMCs. The V gene is TRBV24-1, the J gene TRBJ1-2, with D possibly being TRBD1 (5 bases). The CDR3, as DNA: TGTGCCACCAGTGATTTTGAGGGGCAAGGCTACACCTTC. Translating it yields CATSDFEGQGYTF.